One sample yielded the 9 T cell receptor beta chains listed below, sequenced in a study of cytomegalovirus exposure and HLA in healthy donors. This PCR relied on a set of 60 Vbeta primers and 13 Jbeta primers. The assay was immunoSEQ multiplex PCR, and TCRdb's table has in-frame clones only and misses some. Here the sample table reports approximately 61,000 clones. The sample comprised PBMCs. These receptors were taken from a woman aged 18-29 years in good health and CMV-seronegative.

The chain links TRBV7-9 to TRBJ1-5, with 11 positions matching TRBD1. V was pared by 4 bases and J by 7 bases, with 12 bases of the junction left unmatched. This CDR3 contains 17 residues. CDR1 and CDR2 from the germline V gene are SEHNR and FQNEAQ (reference sequence). The DNA of the CDR3 is TGTGCCAGCAGCTCCCCATTTGAAGGGACAGGGGGACAGCCCCAGCATTTT. Its translation: CASSSPFEGTGGQPQHF.

This rearrangement joins TRBV19 to TRBJ2-7; a weak D match, TRBD1 (6 bases). The germline V gene has CDR1 LNHDA and CDR2 SQIVND (reference sequence). This CDR3 contains 13 residues. V gave up 5 bases and J gave up 2 bases, with 10 bases separating them. CDR3 amino acids: CASSLDSTYEQYF. CDR3 nucleotide sequence: TGTGCCAGTAGTCTGGACAGTACCTACGAGCAGTACTTC.

The chain links TRBV28 to TRBJ1-2, with TRBD1 identical over 9 bases. V dropped 2 bases and J dropped 8; count of bases not matched to a gene: 6. Germline V CDR1 and CDR2: MDHEN, SYDVKM. The CDR3 is 14 residues long. CDR3 amino acids: CASSLLQGAGGYTF. CDR3 in DNA: TGTGCCAGCAGTTTACTACAGGGGGCTGGGGGCTACACCTTC.

J is TRBJ1-2 and V is TRBV27; D unresolved. CDR3 length: 13 amino acids. V lost 3 bases, J lost 2 bases, and 7 bases lay in between. Germline assignment: CDR1 MNHEY and CDR2 SMNVEV (reference sequence). CDR3 protein: CASSLRSNYGYTF. The CDR3 DNA sequence: TGTGCCAGCAGTTTGAGATCCAACTATGGCTACACCTTC.

The chain carries TRBV10-3 and TRBJ2-7, with D perhaps TRBD2 (5 bases). Deletions cut 0 bases from V and 3 bases from J, with 9 bases between. From germline, CDR1 is ENHRY and CDR2 SYGVKD. The CDR3 contains 14 residues. The CDR3 coding sequence is TGTGCCATCAGTGAGTCGAGGGCAAACTACGAGCAGTACTTC. This codes for CAISESRANYEQYF.

The CDR3 DNA sequence: TGTGCCAGCAGGCCGACAGGGGGCGAGGCTGAAGCTTTCTTT. This encodes CASRPTGGEAEAFF. This sequence joins TRBV6-1 and TRBJ1-1, with 10 bases lining up with TRBD1. This CDR3 is 14 amino acids long. The junction had 7 bases not matched to a gene; V was cut back by 6 bases and J by 6 bases. Germline V lookup: CDR1 MNHNS, CDR2 SASEGT.

The chain links TRBV10-3 to TRBJ2-1; 11 bases are shared with TRBD2. The CDR3 contains 17 residues. The germline V gene has CDR1 ENHRY and CDR2 SYGVKD. Losses at the gene ends were 6 bases for V and 5 bases for J; bases not matched to a gene: 12. As DNA, the CDR3 is TGTGCCATCAGGCCGGGACTAGCGGACAAGGCAAACAATGAGCAGTTCTTC. Translated, it gives CAIRPGLADKANNEQFF.

The chain is built from TRBV6-5 and TRBJ2-3; no clear D gene. The CDR3 spans 12 residues. Germline CDR1 and CDR2: MNHEY and SVGAGI. V was shortened by 6 bases and J by 3 bases, with 7 bases between the two germline ends. Here the CDR3 reads CASSLGTDTQYF. In DNA, the CDR3 is TGTGCCAGCAGCCTCGGGACAGATACGCAGTATTTT.

The genes are TRBV5-4 and TRBJ2-1, with TRBD2 identical over 14 bases. CDR1 SGHNT and CDR2 YYREEE come from the germline V gene (reference sequence). The CDR3 loop spans 16 amino acids. The V gene end was trimmed by 1 base and the J gene end by 8 bases; junction bases not matched to a gene: 5. CDR3: CASSLKRLAGGDEQFF. DNA of the CDR3: TGTGCCAGCAGCTTGAAGAGACTAGCGGGGGGGGATGAGCAGTTCTTC.